This is a list of T cell receptor beta chains from one sample in a study of cytomegalovirus exposure and HLA in healthy donors. Clones were sequenced by immunoSEQ multiplex PCR, and TCRdb holds only the in-frame ones, with some missing. The sample lists 100,000 to 150,000 clones, nearly 85% occurring once. Sample: PBMCs. These receptors were collected from a boy aged 10-17 years in good health and CMV-seronegative. CDR3s leave out the opening cysteine and the closing phenylalanine or tryptophan. Not every row has a clone size; where given, it reads once, few, many or a size class.

clone size: once
V gene: TRBV6-5
CDR3 protein: ASSYRTSGVGETQY

clone size: NA
V gene: TRBV9
CDR3 protein: ASSETNAVGALGEQF

clone size: NA
V gene: TRBV27
CDR3 protein: ASSPFRVSSYNSPLH

clone size: NA
V gene: TRBV29-1
CDR3 protein: SVESRGRTYEQY

clone size: NA
V gene: TRBV7-6
CDR3 protein: ASSLGGGGGNQPQH

clone size: NA
V gene: TRBV6-7
CDR3 protein: ASSRQGATGANVLT

clone size: once
V gene: TRBV7-8
CDR3 protein: ASSQATDTQY

clone size: NA
V gene: TRBV4-2
CDR3 protein: ASSQELAGWGSYEQY

clone size: NA
V gene: TRBV30
CDR3 protein: ATRSVYSSYEQY

clone size: NA
V gene: TRBV6-1
CDR3 protein: ATTSGAAAEQY

clone size: NA
V gene: TRBV4-3
CDR3 protein: ASSQWRERTEQY

clone size: NA
V gene: TRBV2
CDR3 protein: ASSERSGTSPHEQY

clone size: NA
V gene: TRBV4-1
CDR3 protein: ASSHHLEYNEQF

clone size: NA
V gene: TRBV30
CDR3 protein: AWSGVRANNEQF

clone size: NA
V gene: TRBV27
CDR3 protein: ASSSTGNLAKNIQY

clone size: NA
V gene: TRBV19
CDR3 protein: ASSIGSRGQGFYGYT

clone size: few
V gene: TRBV5-6
CDR3 protein: ASSLSGLVLTGELF

clone size: NA
V gene: TRBV7-8
CDR3 protein: ASSLAAGRSDEQF

clone size: few
V gene: TRBV7-2
CDR3 protein: ASSLAAGGMYEQY

clone size: NA
V gene: TRBV11-3
CDR3 protein: ASSVGLAGEETQY

clone size: NA
V gene: TRBV19
CDR3 protein: ASSLSYTEAF

clone size: NA
V gene: TRBV6-6
CDR3 protein: ASKGLQREQY

clone size: NA
V gene: TRBV5-4
CDR3 protein: ASSPKTSSSYNEQF

clone size: NA
V gene: TRBV6-1
CDR3 protein: ASSGVQGGWYEQF

clone size: NA
V gene: TRBV6-5
CDR3 protein: ATYSQGGEQY

clone size: NA
V gene: TRBV21-1
CDR3 protein: ASSPTLSARSTDTQY

clone size: few
V gene: TRBV7-9
CDR3 protein: ASSTLGTATGSTEAF

clone size: NA
V gene: TRBV27
CDR3 protein: ASSIGQNTEAF

clone size: NA
V gene: TRBV27
CDR3 protein: ASSFQPGINEQF

clone size: NA
V gene: TRBV7-9
CDR3 protein: ASSSPLEAYGYT

clone size: NA
V gene: TRBV5-6
CDR3 protein: ASSLGQYYGYT

clone size: NA
V gene: TRBV6-1
CDR3 protein: ASSDPFTTDTQY

clone size: NA
V gene: TRBV30
CDR3 protein: AWSADRAYEQY

clone size: once
V gene: TRBV19
CDR3 protein: ASSSRGVNEQF

clone size: NA
V gene: TRBV30
CDR3 protein: AWSVRGSGNQPQH

clone size: NA
V gene: TRBV6-5
CDR3 protein: ASSEQGLGQPQH

clone size: once
V gene: TRBV4-1
CDR3 protein: ASSQRDTPSYNEQF

clone size: NA
V gene: TRBV2
CDR3 protein: ASRPGLAGGADTQY

clone size: once
V gene: TRBV7-9
CDR3 protein: ASSPSLIYNEQF

clone size: NA
V gene: TRBV30
CDR3 protein: AGRAYNEQF

clone size: NA
V gene: TRBV6-5
CDR3 protein: ASSPNLNTEAF

clone size: NA
V gene: TRBV7-2
CDR3 protein: ASSQVETQY

clone size: few
V gene: TRBV4-1
CDR3 protein: ASSHPIRGRSDYGYT